Presented here are 25 T cell receptor beta chains from one specimen sequenced in a study of early T cells in non-severe SARS-CoV-2 infection (dated by TCRdb to the early 2020s). Library preparation was by 5' RACE. For sequencing, a NextSeq 500 was employed. Using fastp trimming at Q25 and MiXCR clonotype assembly, TCRdb reanalyzed the public sequencing data and kept in-frame beta chains. CDR3 protein duplicates are merged, each entry listing the most common genes and DNA. The sample includes more than 45,000 distinct CDR3 sequences, with roughly 5.9% observed a single time. 6.8% of the sample rests with the top ten. The sample taken for sequencing was whole blood. The origin of the receptors is an adult who was a healthcare worker with PCR-confirmed SARS-CoV-2 infection or an uninfected control (not recorded which).

This clonotype was picked up a small number of times. This sequence joins TRBV6-2 or TRBV6-3 and TRBJ2-3; D unresolved. V gave up 6 bases and J gave up 2 bases, with 6 bases separating them. Germline CDR1 is MNHEY and CDR2 is SVGEGT. The CDR3 is 12 amino acids. Here the CDR3 DNA reads TGTGCCAGCAGGCCCCCCACAGATACGCAGTATTTT. Its protein is CASRPPTDTQYF.

This clonotype was counted a few times. The chain carries TRBV6-1 and TRBJ1-5; D is perhaps TRBD1 (6 bases). V was clipped by 3 bases and J by 3 bases, with 12 bases between them. The CDR3 has 15 residues. Per the germline V gene, CDR1 is MNHNS and CDR2 is SASEGT. The CDR3 spells CASSDRAGVNQPQHF. The CDR3 DNA follows: TGTGCCAGCAGTGATAGAGCAGGGGTCAATCAGCCCCAGCATTTT.

The chain joins TRBV5-1 to TRBJ1-1, with D possibly matching TRBD1 (6 bases). This CDR3 comprises 14 residues. Germline CDR1 SGHRS, CDR2 YFSETQ. V was trimmed by 4 bases and J by 7 bases, leaving 17 bases between them. Written as DNA, the CDR3 is TGCGCCAGCAGCGCCGATACAGGGTTCCGTGAAGCTTTCTTT. It is translated as CASSADTGFREAFF.

This clonotype came up a few times. The CDR3 is CASSLILGTDTQYF. CDR3 in DNA: TGTGCCAGCAGCTTAATTCTGGGCACAGATACGCAGTATTTT. The chain combines TRBV7-9 with TRBJ2-3; D is uncertain. The CDR3 runs 14 residues. Germline loops: CDR1 SEHNR, CDR2 FQNEAQ (reference sequence). The V end was cut by 2 bases, the J end by 1 base, with 7 bases between.

There are many counts of this clonotype. V and J are TRBV2 and TRBJ2-5; D ambiguous. Germline CDR1 reads SNHLY; CDR2 reads FYNNEI. Trimming shortened V by 10 bases and J by 5 bases, and 14 bases separated the two germline ends. The CDR3 is 12 residues long. The CDR3 loop is CATRRPSETQYF. CDR3 nucleotide sequence: TGTGCCACCCGCCGCCCATCGGAGACCCAGTACTTC.

The chain recombines TRBV2 with TRBJ1-1; 12 bases align to TRBD1. V shed 6 bases and J 3 bases; nucleotides not matched to a gene: 8. The CDR3 totals 16 residues. The germline gives CDR1 SNHLY, CDR2 FYNNEI. The CDR3 sequence is CASRDRDRGRDTEAFF. As DNA, the CDR3 is TGTGCCAGCAGGGATAGGGACAGGGGGCGCGACACTGAAGCTTTCTTT. The full variable domain, rest sourced from reference TRBV2 and TRBJ1-1, is EPEVTQTPSHQVTQMGQEVILRCVPISNHLYFYWYRQILGQKVEFLVSFYNNEISEKSEIFDDQFSVERPDGSNFTLKIRSTKLEDSAMYFCASRDRDRGRDTEAFFGQGTRLTVV.

This sequence joins TRBV4-2 and TRBJ2-5; 11 bases agree with TRBD2. Germline V gene data show CDR1 as LGHNA and CDR2 as YNFKEQ. Germline trimming cut 2 bases from V and 3 bases from J; bases unmatched to any gene: 11. The CDR3 is 18 residues long. CDR3 region: CASSQPTGTSGQKETQYF. The CDR3 nucleotides read TGTGCCAGCAGCCAACCTACCGGGACTAGCGGCCAGAAAGAGACCCAGTACTTC.

The sample holds many counts of this clonotype. CDR3: CSAAGGYDEQFF. CDR3 DNA sequence: TGCAGTGCAGCGGGAGGGTATGATGAGCAGTTCTTC. The chain couples TRBV20-1 to TRBJ2-1; 10 bases are a match to TRBD2. CDR3 length: 12 residues. Germline CDR1 is DFQATT and CDR2 is SNEGSKA (reference sequence). The junction had 4 bases not matched to a gene; V was cut back by 6 bases and J by 8 bases.

Many counts were recorded for this clonotype. The rearrangement links TRBV6-1 to TRBJ2-1; no clear D. The CDR3 has 14 amino acids. With 2 bases removed from V and 7 bases from J, the gap between germline ends came to 12 bases. The germline V gene has CDR1 MNHNS and CDR2 SASEGT. The CDR3 here is CASSESVGWNEQFF. In DNA form, the CDR3 reads TGTGCCAGCAGTGAATCCGTGGGATGGAATGAGCAGTTCTTC.

This clonotype came up a few times. The V gene is TRBV5-4, the J gene TRBJ1-1, with a weak D call TRBD1 (6 bases). This CDR3 is 16 amino acids long. CDR1 SGHNT and CDR2 YYREEE come from the germline V gene (reference sequence). The V gene lost 1 base and the J gene lost 2 bases, with 15 bases spanning the gap. The DNA for the CDR3 is TGTGCCAGCAGCTTGCCGCCGGGACAAGCAAACACTGAAGCTTTCTTT. Its translation is CASSLPPGQANTEAFF.

This clonotype appeared many times. CDR3 in amino acids: CATAPNTEAFF. The DNA of the CDR3 is TGTGCCACCGCCCCGAACACTGAAGCTTTCTTT. This chain connects TRBV10-3 to TRBJ1-1; no definite D call. With 10 bases removed from V and 1 base from J, the gap between germline ends came to 7 bases. The CDR3 length is 11 residues. In germline, CDR1 is ENHRY, CDR2 SYGVKD.

This clonotype was observed many times. CDR3 region: CSASTSGGVHFQYF. The DNA of the CDR3 is TGCAGTGCTTCAACTAGCGGGGGGGTCCATTTTCAGTACTTC. This chain links TRBV20-1 with TRBJ2-4; TRBD2 aligns across 13 bases. This CDR3 has 14 amino acids. Germline trimming cut 5 bases from V and 11 bases from J; bases unmatched to any gene: 9. Germline CDR1 and CDR2: DFQATT and SNEGSKA (reference sequence).

This clonotype showed up many times. The chain has TRBV7-2 and TRBJ2-7, with D possibly being TRBD1 (6 bases). Germline CDR1 SGHTA, CDR2 FQGNSA. This CDR3 spans 16 amino acids. V was trimmed by 5 bases and J by 2 bases, leaving 19 bases between them. The CDR3 coding sequence is TGTGCCAGCAGCGTATCCTCAGGGGCTTTCCCCTACGAGCAGTACTTC. Translation gives CASSVSSGAFPYEQYF.

This clonotype was detected only a few times. V and J are TRBV12-3 or TRBV12-4 and TRBJ2-7; the D call may be TRBD1 or TRBD2 (5 bases each). The V and J ends lost 2 bases and 3 bases respectively, with 11 bases between them. The CDR3 runs 14 residues. CDR3 protein: CASSLRGALYEQYF. For the CDR3, the DNA is TGTGCCAGCAGTTTACGAGGGGCCCTCTACGAGCAGTACTTC.

This clonotype was seen repeatedly, ten times or more. V gene TRBV11-2 combines with J gene TRBJ2-1; possible D gene TRBD1, 7 bases. Germline V gene data show CDR1 as SGHAT and CDR2 as FQNNGV. Between the trimmed V and J ends, which lost 4 bases and 0 bases, there was a span of 13 bases. The CDR3 extends over 16 amino acids. CDR3 region: CASSSHQGGSYNEQFF. The DNA of the CDR3 is TGTGCCAGCAGCTCACATCAGGGGGGCTCCTACAATGAGCAGTTCTTC.

The rearrangement uses TRBV7-2 and TRBJ2-1; 14 bases align to TRBD2. The CDR3 has 14 residues. Trimming cost V 7 bases and J 10 bases; bases outside gene matches: 6. Germline CDR1 is SGHTA and CDR2 is FQGNSA. CDR3 in amino acids: CASNPGLAGVEQFF. CDR3 coding DNA: TGTGCCAGCAACCCGGGACTAGCGGGAGTCGAGCAGTTCTTC.

This clonotype was picked up a small number of times. The chain links TRBV5-1 to TRBJ1-1, with D maybe TRBD1 (5 bases). The V gene lost 7 bases and the J gene lost 5 bases, with 12 bases spanning the gap. The germline gives CDR1 SGHRS, CDR2 YFSETQ. There are 12 residues in the CDR3. This chain's CDR3 is CASPARGTEAFF. CDR3 DNA: TGCGCCAGCCCGGCACGGGGGACTGAAGCTTTCTTT.

The chain links TRBV6-6 to TRBJ2-6, with a weak D call TRBD2 (6 bases). CDR3 size: 18 residues. Per germline, CDR1 MNHNY and CDR2 SVGAGI (reference sequence). Trimming took 5 bases from V and 1 from J, leaving 18 bases between them. The CDR3 reads CASSPLGGGSSGANVLTF. In DNA form, the CDR3 reads TGTGCCAGCAGTCCCCTTGGCGGAGGGAGTTCTGGGGCCAACGTCCTGACTTTC.

This clonotype has at least ten counts. V gene TRBV6-4 combines with J gene TRBJ2-2, with TRBD2 matching over 11 bases. Trimming cost V 5 bases and J 5 bases; bases outside gene matches: 1. CDR3 length equals 14 residues. The germline V gene has CDR1 MRHNA and CDR2 SNTAGT. CDR3 region: CASSLAGGTGELFF. CDR3 in DNA: TGTGCCAGCAGTCTAGCGGGAGGAACCGGGGAGCTGTTTTTT.

This clonotype occurred many times. The chain links TRBV7-2 to TRBJ1-1, with 7 bases matching TRBD1. CDR1 and CDR2 from the germline V gene are SGHTA and FQGNSA. Germline trimming cut 1 base from V and 4 bases from J; bases unmatched to any gene: 3. The CDR3 contains 14 residues. The CDR3 region has the DNA TGTGCCAGCAGCTTAGTGAGACAGGGCACTGAAGCTTTCTTT. Its translation is CASSLVRQGTEAFF.

This clonotype was recorded many times. V usage is TRBV5-1 and J usage is TRBJ2-7, with TRBD2 as a possible D gene (7 bases). The CDR3 contains 12 residues. Germline values: CDR1 SGHRS, CDR2 YFSETQ. With 6 bases removed from V and 6 bases from J, the gap between germline ends came to 13 bases. Here the CDR3 DNA reads TGCGCCAGCAAGGACAGCGGGGTCGAGCAGTACTTC. This codes for CASKDSGVEQYF.

Concerning this clonotype itself: A read error is possible here, since a much larger clone lies one base away. V gene TRBV7-9 combines with J gene TRBJ2-7; the match to TRBD2 covers 7 bases. This CDR3 is 15 amino acids long. Looked up from germline, CDR1 is SEHNR and CDR2 is FQNEAQ (reference sequence). J gave up 6 bases and V 2 bases, and 10 bases lay outside the gene matches. The DNA for the CDR3 is TGTGCCAGCAGCTTACTCGCGGGAGCGACATCCGAGCAGTACTTC. Translated: CASSLLAGATSEQYF.

This clonotype occurred many times. This chain connects TRBV5-4 to TRBJ1-2; D unclear. V gave up 3 bases and J gave up 2 bases, with 8 bases separating them. The CDR3 covers 13 residues. Germline V lookup: CDR1 SGHNT, CDR2 YYREEE (reference sequence). In DNA, the CDR3 is TGTGCCAGCAGCTCTAGCTGGAACTATGGCTACACCTTC. Translating it yields CASSSSWNYGYTF. The complete variable domain, with remaining parts taken from reference TRBV5-4 and TRBJ1-2, reads ETGVTQSPTHLIKTRGQQVTLRCSSQSGHNTVSWYQQALGQGPQFIFQYYREEENGRGNFPPRFSGLQFPNYSSELNVNALELDDSALYLCASSSSWNYGYTFGSGTRLTVV.

This clonotype was picked up many times. The chain carries TRBV21-1 and TRBJ2-1. TRBV21-1 is classified as a pseudogene. This CDR3 has 14 amino acids. CDR3 loop: CASSKALTYNEQFF. Written as DNA, the CDR3 is TGTGCCAGCAGCAAAGCCCTAACCTACAATGAGCAGTTCTTC.

The table lists this clonotype with many counts. The chain couples TRBV12-3 or TRBV12-4 to TRBJ2-1, with 10 bases aligning to TRBD2. Trimming at V came to 6 bases and at J to 8 bases, leaving 13 bases not matched to a gene. The CDR3 is made up of 16 amino acids. In DNA form, the CDR3 reads TGTGCCAGCAGCCTCTTAAGCGGGAGGGCCGGGCATGAGCAGTTCTTC. Translated: CASSLLSGRAGHEQFF.